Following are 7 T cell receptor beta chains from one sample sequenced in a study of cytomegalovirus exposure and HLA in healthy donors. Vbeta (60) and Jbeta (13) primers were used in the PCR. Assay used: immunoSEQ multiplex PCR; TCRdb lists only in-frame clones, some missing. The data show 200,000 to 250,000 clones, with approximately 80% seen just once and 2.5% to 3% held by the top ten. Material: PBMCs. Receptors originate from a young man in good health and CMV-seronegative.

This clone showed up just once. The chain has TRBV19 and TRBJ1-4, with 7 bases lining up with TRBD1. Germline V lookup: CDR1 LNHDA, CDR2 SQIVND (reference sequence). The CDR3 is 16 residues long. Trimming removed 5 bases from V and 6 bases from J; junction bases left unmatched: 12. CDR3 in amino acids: CASSPILQGGDEKLFF. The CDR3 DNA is TGTGCCAGTAGTCCGATCCTCCAGGGGGGCGATGAAAAACTGTTTTTT.

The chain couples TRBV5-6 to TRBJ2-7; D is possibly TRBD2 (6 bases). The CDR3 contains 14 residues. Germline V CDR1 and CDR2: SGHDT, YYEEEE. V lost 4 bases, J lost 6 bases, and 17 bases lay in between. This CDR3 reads CASSVGLFYGEQYF. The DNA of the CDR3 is TGTGCCAGCAGCGTGGGACTCTTTTACGGCGAGCAGTACTTC. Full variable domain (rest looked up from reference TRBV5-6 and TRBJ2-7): DAGVTQSPTHLIKTRGQQVTLRCSPKSGHDTVSWYQQALGQGPQFIFQYYEEEERQRGNFPDRFSGHQFPNYSSELNVNALLLGDSALYLCASSVGLFYGEQYFGPGTRLTVT.

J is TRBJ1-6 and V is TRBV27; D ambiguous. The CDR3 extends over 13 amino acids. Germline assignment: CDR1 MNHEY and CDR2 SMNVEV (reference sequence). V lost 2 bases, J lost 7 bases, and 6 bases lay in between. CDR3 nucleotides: TGTGCCAGCAGTTTAGTACAGAATTCACCCCTCCACTTT. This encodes CASSLVQNSPLHF.

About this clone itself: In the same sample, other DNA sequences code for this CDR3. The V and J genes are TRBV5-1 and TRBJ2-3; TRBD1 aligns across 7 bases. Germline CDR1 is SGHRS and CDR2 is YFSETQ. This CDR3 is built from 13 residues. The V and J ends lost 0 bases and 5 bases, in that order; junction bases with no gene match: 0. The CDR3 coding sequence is TGCGCCAGCAGCTTGGACAGGGGAGATACGCAGTATTTT. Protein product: CASSLDRGDTQYF.

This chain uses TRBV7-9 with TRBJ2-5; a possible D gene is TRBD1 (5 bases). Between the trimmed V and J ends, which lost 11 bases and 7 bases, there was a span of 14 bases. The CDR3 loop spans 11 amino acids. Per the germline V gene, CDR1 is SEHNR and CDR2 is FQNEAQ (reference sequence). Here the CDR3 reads CASDTRSTQYF. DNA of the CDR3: TGTGCCTCGGACACCCGCTCGACCCAGTACTTC.

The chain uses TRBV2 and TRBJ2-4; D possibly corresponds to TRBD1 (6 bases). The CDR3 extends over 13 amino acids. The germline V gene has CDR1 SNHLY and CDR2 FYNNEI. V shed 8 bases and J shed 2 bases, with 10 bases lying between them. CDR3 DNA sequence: TGTGCCAGCGTCACAGGGACCAAAAACATTCAGTACTTC. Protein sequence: CASVTGTKNIQYF.

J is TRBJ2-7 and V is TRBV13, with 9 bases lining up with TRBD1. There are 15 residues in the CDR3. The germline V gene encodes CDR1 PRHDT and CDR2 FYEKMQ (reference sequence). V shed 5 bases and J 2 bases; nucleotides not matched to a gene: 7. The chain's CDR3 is CASSPNRGPPYEQYF. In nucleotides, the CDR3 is TGTGCCAGCAGCCCCAACAGGGGGCCCCCCTACGAGCAGTACTTC.